Here is one T cell receptor beta chain with its context. The antigen is unknown. The data were taken from a study of a mutant IDH1 vaccine in newly diagnosed glioma. Time point specified: week 35, safety follow-up. The vaccine gave 300 ug of a 20-mer mutant IDH1 peptide subcutaneously per dose. The protocol was immunoSEQ multiplex PCR, while the TCRdb copy is restricted to in-frame clones and leaves out a portion. The sample records some 45,000 clones, 65% to 90% being singletons. The sample in question was PBMCs, obtained from a glioma patient whose treatment included an IDH1 peptide vaccine. The sequence was collected from a woman aged 45-59 years with glioma.

The CDR3 loop reads CASSSGTGGETQYF. CDR3 DNA: TGCGCCAGCAGCTCGGGGACAGGGGGAGAGACCCAGTACTTC. The V gene is TRBV5-1, the J gene TRBJ2-5, with 11 nucleotides matching TRBD1. CDR3 length: 14 amino acids. Per the germline V gene, CDR1 is SGHRS and CDR2 is YFSETQ. J was trimmed by 4 bases and V by 3 bases; bases with no gene match: 2.